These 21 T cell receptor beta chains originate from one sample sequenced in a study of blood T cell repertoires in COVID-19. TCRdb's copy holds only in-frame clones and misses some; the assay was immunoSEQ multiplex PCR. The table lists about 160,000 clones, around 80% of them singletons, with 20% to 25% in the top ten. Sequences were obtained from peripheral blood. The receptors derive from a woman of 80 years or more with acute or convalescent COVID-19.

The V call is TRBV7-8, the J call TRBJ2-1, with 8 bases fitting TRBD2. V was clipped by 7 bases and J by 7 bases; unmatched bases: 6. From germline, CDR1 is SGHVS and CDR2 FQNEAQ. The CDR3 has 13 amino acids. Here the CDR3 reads CASTPGLGNEQFF. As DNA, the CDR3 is TGTGCCAGCACCCCGGGACTAGGTAATGAGCAGTTCTTC.

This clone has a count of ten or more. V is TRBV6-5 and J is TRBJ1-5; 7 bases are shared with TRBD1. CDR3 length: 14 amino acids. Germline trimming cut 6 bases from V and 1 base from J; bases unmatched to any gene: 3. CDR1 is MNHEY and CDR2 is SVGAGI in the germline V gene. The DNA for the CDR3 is TGTGCCAGCAGCCCACAGGGGAGCAATCAGCCCCAGCATTTT. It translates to CASSPQGSNQPQHF.

CDR3 DNA: TGTGCCAGTAGTATCGCGAGCGGGAGCCACAATGAGCAGTTCTTC. Translation gives CASSIASGSHNEQFF. The chain is built from TRBV19 and TRBJ2-1; TRBD2 matches 8 bases. Germline V gene sequence: CDR1 LNHDA, CDR2 SQIVND (reference sequence). This CDR3 contains 15 residues. Trimming took 3 bases from V and 5 from J; bases not matched to a gene: 6. The whole variable domain, filled in from reference TRBV19 and TRBJ2-1, reads DGGITQSPKYLFRKEGQNVTLSCEQNLNHDAMYWYRQDPGQGLRLIYYSQIVNDFQKGDIAEGYSVSREKKESFPLTVTSAQKNPTAFYLCASSIASGSHNEQFFGPGTRLTVL.

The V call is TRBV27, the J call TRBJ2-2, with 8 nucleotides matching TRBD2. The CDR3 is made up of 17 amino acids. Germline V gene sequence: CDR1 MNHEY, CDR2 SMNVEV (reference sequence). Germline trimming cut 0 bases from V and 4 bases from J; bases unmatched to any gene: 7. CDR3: CASSLSRAGVGTGELFF. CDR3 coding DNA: TGTGCCAGCAGTTTATCTAGAGCGGGAGTAGGCACCGGGGAGCTGTTTTTT.

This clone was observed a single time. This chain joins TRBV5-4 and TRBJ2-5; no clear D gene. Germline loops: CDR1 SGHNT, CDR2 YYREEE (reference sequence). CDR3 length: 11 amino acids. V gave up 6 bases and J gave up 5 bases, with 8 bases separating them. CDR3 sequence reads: CASKAGETQYF. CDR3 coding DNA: TGTGCCAGCAAGGCCGGGGAGACCCAGTACTTC.

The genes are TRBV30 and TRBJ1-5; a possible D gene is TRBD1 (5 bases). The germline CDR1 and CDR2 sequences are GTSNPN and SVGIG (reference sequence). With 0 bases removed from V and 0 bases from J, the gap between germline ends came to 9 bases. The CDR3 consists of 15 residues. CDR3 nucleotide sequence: TGTGCCTGGAGTGTACGGCAGGGTAGCAATCAGCCCCAGCATTTT. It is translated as CAWSVRQGSNQPQHF.

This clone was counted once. CDR3 protein: CASTAGGQETQYF. DNA of the CDR3: TGCGCCAGCACGGCGGGAGGACAAGAGACCCAGTACTTC. J is TRBJ2-5 and V is TRBV5-1; 8 bases match TRBD2. Looked up from germline, CDR1 is SGHRS and CDR2 is YFSETQ. The V and J ends lost 6 bases and 2 bases, in that order; junction bases with no gene match: 3. The CDR3 length is 13 residues.

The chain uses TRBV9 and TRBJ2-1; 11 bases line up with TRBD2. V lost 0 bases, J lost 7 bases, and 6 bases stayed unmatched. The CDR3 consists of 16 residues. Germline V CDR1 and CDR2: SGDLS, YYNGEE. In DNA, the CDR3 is TGTGCCAGCAGCGTAGTTAGCGGGAGGGCCGCGAATGAGCAGTTCTTC. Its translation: CASSVVSGRAANEQFF.

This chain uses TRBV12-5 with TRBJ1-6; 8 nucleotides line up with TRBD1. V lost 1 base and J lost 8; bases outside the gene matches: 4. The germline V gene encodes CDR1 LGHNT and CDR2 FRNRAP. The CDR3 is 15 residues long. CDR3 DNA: TGTGCTAGTGGTTTGGGACAGGGGATTGATTCACCCCTCCACTTT. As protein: CASGLGQGIDSPLHF.

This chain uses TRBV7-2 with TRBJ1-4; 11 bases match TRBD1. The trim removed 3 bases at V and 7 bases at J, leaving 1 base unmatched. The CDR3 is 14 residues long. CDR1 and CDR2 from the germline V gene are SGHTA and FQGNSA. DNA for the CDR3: TGTGCCAGCAGCTTCGGGACAGGGGGTGAAAAACTGTTTTTT. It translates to CASSFGTGGEKLFF.

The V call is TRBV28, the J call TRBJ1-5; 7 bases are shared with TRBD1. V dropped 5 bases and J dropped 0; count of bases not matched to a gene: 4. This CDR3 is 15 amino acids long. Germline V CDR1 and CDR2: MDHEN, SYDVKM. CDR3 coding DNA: TGTGCCAGCAGTACACAGGGGTATAGCAATCAGCCCCAGCATTTT. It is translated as CASSTQGYSNQPQHF.

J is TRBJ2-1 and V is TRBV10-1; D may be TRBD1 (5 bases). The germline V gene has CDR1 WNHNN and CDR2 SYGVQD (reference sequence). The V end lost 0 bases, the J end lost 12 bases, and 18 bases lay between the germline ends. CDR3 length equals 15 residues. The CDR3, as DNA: TGCGCCAGCAGTGAGTCAAAACGGCTAGGAAGGGGGCAGTTCTTC. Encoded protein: CASSESKRLGRGQFF.

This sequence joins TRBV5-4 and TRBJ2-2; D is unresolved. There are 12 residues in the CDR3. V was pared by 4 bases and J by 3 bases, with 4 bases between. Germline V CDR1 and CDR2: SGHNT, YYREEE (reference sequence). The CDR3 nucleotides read TGTGCCAGCAGCCCATACACCGGGGAGCTGTTTTTT. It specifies CASSPYTGELFF.

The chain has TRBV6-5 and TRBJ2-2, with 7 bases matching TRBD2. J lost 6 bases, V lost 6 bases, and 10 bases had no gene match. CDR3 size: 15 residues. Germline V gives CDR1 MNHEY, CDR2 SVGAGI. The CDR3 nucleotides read TGTGCCAGCAGGACGGGGGGAGGGTCGGCCGGGGAGCTGTTTTTT. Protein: CASRTGGGSAGELFF.

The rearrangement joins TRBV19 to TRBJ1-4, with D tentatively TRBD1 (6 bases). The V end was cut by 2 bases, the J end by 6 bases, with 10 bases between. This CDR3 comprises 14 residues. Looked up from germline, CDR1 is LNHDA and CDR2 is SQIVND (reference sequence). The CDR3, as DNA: TGTGCCAGTAGTATAAGAGGGGGAGATGAAAAACTGTTTTTT. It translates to CASSIRGGDEKLFF. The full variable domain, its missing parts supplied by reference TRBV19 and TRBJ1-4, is DGGITQSPKYLFRKEGQNVTLSCEQNLNHDAMYWYRQDPGQGLRLIYYSQIVNDFQKGDIAEGYSVSREKKESFPLTVTSAQKNPTAFYLCASSIRGGDEKLFFGSGTQLSVL.

The CDR3 loop is CASNRPGQPQHF. As DNA, the CDR3 is TGTGCCAGCAATCGACCAGGCCAGCCCCAGCATTTT. This rearrangement joins TRBV2 to TRBJ1-5, with D uncertain. This CDR3 is built from 12 residues. Trimming cost V 7 bases and J 7 bases, with 11 bases left between them. Per the germline V gene, CDR1 is SNHLY and CDR2 is FYNNEI.

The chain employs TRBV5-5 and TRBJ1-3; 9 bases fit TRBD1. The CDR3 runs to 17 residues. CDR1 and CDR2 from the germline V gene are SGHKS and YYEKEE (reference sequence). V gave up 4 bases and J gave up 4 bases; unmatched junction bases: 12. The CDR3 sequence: CASSRGQGQKGGNTIYF. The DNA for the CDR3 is TGTGCCAGCAGCAGGGGACAGGGCCAGAAAGGGGGAAACACCATATATTTT.

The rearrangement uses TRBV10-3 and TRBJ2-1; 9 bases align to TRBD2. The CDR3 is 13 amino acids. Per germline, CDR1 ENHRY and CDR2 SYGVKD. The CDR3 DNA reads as TGTGCGATCCTTAGCGGGGGCTACAATGAGCAGTTCTTC. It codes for CAILSGGYNEQFF.

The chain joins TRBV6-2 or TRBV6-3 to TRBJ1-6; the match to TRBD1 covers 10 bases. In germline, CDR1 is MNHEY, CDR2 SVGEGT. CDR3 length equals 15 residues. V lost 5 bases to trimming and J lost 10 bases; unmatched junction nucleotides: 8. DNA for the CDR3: TGTGCCAGCAGTAGATCGGGACAGGGGAACTCACCCCTCCACTTT. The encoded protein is CASSRSGQGNSPLHF.

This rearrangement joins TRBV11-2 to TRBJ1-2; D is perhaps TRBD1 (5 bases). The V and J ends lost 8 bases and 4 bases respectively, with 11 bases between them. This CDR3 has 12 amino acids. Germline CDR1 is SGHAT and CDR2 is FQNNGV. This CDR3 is CASSTASYGYTF. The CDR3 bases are TGTGCCAGCTCGACAGCTTCCTATGGCTACACCTTC.

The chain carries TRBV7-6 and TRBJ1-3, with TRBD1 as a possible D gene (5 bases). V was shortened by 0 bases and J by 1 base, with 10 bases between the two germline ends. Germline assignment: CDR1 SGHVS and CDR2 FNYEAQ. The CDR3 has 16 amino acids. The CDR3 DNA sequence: TGTGCCAGCAGCTTAGCAGGGGAGGGGTCTGGAAACACCATATATTTT. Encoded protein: CASSLAGEGSGNTIYF.